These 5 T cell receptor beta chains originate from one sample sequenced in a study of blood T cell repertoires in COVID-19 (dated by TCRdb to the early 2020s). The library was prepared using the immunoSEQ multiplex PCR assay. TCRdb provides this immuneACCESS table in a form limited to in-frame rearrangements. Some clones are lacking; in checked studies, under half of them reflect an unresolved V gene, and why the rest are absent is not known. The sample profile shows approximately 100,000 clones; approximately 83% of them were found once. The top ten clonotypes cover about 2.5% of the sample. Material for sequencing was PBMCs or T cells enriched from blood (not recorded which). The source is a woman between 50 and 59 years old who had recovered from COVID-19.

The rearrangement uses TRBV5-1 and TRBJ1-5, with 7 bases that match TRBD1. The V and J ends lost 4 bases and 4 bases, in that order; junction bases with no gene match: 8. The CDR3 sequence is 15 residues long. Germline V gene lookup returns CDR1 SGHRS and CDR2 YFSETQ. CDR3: CASSPDRPENQPQHF. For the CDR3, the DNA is TGCGCCAGCAGCCCGGACAGGCCAGAGAATCAGCCCCAGCATTTT. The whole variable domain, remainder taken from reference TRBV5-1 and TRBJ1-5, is KAGVTQTPRYLIKTRGQQVTLSCSPISGHRSVSWYQQTPGQGLQFLFEYFSETQRNKGNFPGRFSGRQFSNSRSEMNVSTLELGDSALYLCASSPDRPENQPQHFGDGTRLSIL.

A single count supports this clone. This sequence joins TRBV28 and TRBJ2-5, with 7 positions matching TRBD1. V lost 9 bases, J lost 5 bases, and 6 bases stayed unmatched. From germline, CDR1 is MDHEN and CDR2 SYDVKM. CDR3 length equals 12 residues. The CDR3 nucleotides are TGTGCCAGTACAGGGGTTCGGGAGACCCAGTACTTC. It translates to CASTGVRETQYF.

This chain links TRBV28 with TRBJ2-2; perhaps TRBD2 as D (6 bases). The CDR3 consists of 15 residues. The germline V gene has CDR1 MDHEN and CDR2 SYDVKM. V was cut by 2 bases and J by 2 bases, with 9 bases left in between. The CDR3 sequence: CASSLVGLNTGELFF. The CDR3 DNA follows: TGTGCCAGCAGTTTAGTGGGACTTAACACCGGGGAGCTGTTTTTT.

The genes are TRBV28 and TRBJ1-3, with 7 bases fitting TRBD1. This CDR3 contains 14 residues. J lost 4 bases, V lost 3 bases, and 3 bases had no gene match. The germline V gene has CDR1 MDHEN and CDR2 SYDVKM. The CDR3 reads CASSLQGQGNTIYF. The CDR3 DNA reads TGTGCCAGCAGTTTGCAGGGACAGGGAAACACCATATATTTT.

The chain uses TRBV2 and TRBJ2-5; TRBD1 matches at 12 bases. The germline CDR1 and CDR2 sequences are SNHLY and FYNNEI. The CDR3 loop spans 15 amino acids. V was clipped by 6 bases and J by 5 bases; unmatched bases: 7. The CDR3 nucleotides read TGTGCCAGCAGGGGGACAGGGGGCGGTTGGGAGACCCAGTACTTC. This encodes CASRGTGGGWETQYF.